Listed below are T cell receptor beta chains from one sample, sequenced in a study of cytomegalovirus exposure and HLA in healthy donors. TCRdb's table, derived via immunoSEQ multiplex PCR, lists solely in-frame clones and lacks some. The sample has 150,000 to 200,000 clones; about four fifths are singletons. Input material: PBMCs. Source of these receptors: a woman aged 45 to 65 in good health and CMV-seropositive. CDR3s include the opening cysteine and the closing phenylalanine or tryptophan. The D gene is left open where the match is weak. Expanded clones are given a class, and other clones once, few, many or no size at all.

length	J	size	D	V	CDR3	DNA
18	TRBJ2-6	few	-	TRBV7-9	CASSSRGDRLTGANVLTF	TGTGCCAGCAGCTCGAGGGGGGACAGACTAACTGGGGCCAACGTCCTGACTTTC
13	TRBJ2-4	-	-	TRBV27	CASTSGAKNIQYF	TGTGCCAGCACCTCGGGGGCCAAAAACATTCAGTACTTC
14	TRBJ2-1	-	-	TRBV7-2	CASSPQTSYNEQFF	TGTGCCAGCAGCCCGCAGACTAGCTACAATGAGCAGTTCTTC
15	TRBJ1-1	-	TRBD1	TRBV27	CASSFPGTGITEAFF	TGTGCCAGCAGTTTCCCCGGGACAGGGATCACTGAAGCTTTCTTT
15	TRBJ2-7	-	TRBD2	TRBV6-5	CASSPFRQRGNEQYF	TGTGCCAGCAGTCCCTTTCGGCAGCGGGGGAACGAGCAGTACTTC
15	TRBJ1-5	once	-	TRBV4-2	CASSQESGVGQPQHF	TGTGCCAGCAGCCAAGAATCAGGGGTGGGTCAGCCCCAGCATTTT
16	TRBJ2-3	-	TRBD2	TRBV5-4	CASSPKTSGSLDTQYF	TGTGCCAGCAGCCCCAAGACTAGCGGGAGTTTAGATACGCAGTATTTT
15	TRBJ2-7	-	TRBD2	TRBV5-1	CASSLAGLDGYEQYF	TGCGCCAGCAGCTTGGCGGGACTAGACGGCTACGAGCAGTACTTC
15	TRBJ2-2	-	-	TRBV11-1	CASSLSGSHTGELFF	TGTGCCAGCAGCTTAAGTGGGAGTCACACCGGGGAGCTGTTTTTT
17	TRBJ1-5	-	-	TRBV7-9	CASSSLGGGDPNQPQHF	TGTGCCAGCAGCTCGTTAGGGGGGGGCGACCCGAATCAGCCCCAGCATTTT
15	TRBJ1-6	-	TRBD1	TRBV6-5	CASSYGGDRGFPLHF	TGTGCCAGCAGTTACGGTGGGGACAGGGGATTCCCCCTCCACTTT
17	TRBJ2-7	-	TRBD2	TRBV19	CASSIRTSGSINYEQYF	TGTGCCAGCAGTATAAGGACTAGCGGGAGTATCAACTACGAGCAGTACTTC
13	TRBJ2-7	few	-	TRBV5-6	CASSLIQGYEQYF	TGTGCCAGCAGTTTGATACAGGGATACGAGCAGTACTTC
18	TRBJ1-5	-	-	TRBV19	CASRWSGEILYSNQPQHF	TGTGCCAGTAGATGGTCCGGGGAGATCCTATATAGCAATCAGCCCCAGCATTTT
14	TRBJ1-1	once	-	TRBV19	CASRGGSANTEAFF	TGTGCCAGTCGAGGTGGCTCCGCAAACACTGAAGCTTTCTTT
23	TRBJ2-4	-	TRBD2	TRBV6-1	CASSEAVSFPTSGRALGKNIQYF	TGTGCCAGCAGTGAAGCTGTAAGCTTCCCGACTAGCGGGAGGGCCCTCGGCAAAAACATTCAGTACTTC
13	TRBJ2-2	-	-	TRBV18	CASSPMRPGELFF	TGTGCCAGCTCACCAATGCGTCCCGGGGAGCTGTTTTTT
14	TRBJ2-1	-	-	TRBV27	CASRVGGLYNEQFF	TGTGCCAGCAGAGTCGGCGGGTTGTACAATGAGCAGTTCTTC
14	TRBJ2-7	once	-	TRBV7-9	CASSFRGPSYEQYF	TGTGCCAGCAGCTTCCGGGGTCCCAGCTACGAGCAGTACTTC
16	TRBJ2-5	once	TRBD2	TRBV7-2	CASSFLAGTYQETQYF	TGTGCCAGCAGCTTCCTAGCGGGGACTTACCAAGAGACCCAGTACTTC
16	TRBJ2-3	-	TRBD2	TRBV5-1	CASSWAGTTATDTQYF	TGCGCCAGCAGCTGGGCCGGGACTACAGCCACAGATACGCAGTATTTT
15	TRBJ2-5	-	-	TRBV18	CASSPKGSGSETQYF	TGTGCCAGCTCACCAAAGGGATCAGGGTCAGAGACCCAGTACTTC
13	TRBJ2-2	-	-	TRBV28	CASEGSNTGELFF	TGTGCCAGCGAGGGATCCAACACCGGGGAGCTGTTTTTT
16	TRBJ2-1	-	TRBD2	TRBV11-1	CASSFTSGFSYNEQFF	TGTGCCAGCAGCTTTACTAGCGGGTTCTCCTACAATGAGCAGTTCTTC
12	TRBJ2-5	-	-	TRBV11-3	CASSLTGETQYF	TGTGCCAGCAGCTTAACTGGAGAGACCCAGTACTTC
13	TRBJ2-7	-	TRBD2	TRBV27	CASTPGGGYEQYF	TGTGCCAGCACTCCGGGGGGGGGATACGAGCAGTACTTC
13	TRBJ2-1	-	-	TRBV27	CASSFTEYNEQFF	TGTGCCAGCAGTTTCACAGAGTACAATGAGCAGTTCTTC
12	TRBJ2-7	few	-	TRBV19	CASSWGGYEQYF	TGTGCCAGTAGTTGGGGAGGCTACGAGCAGTACTTC